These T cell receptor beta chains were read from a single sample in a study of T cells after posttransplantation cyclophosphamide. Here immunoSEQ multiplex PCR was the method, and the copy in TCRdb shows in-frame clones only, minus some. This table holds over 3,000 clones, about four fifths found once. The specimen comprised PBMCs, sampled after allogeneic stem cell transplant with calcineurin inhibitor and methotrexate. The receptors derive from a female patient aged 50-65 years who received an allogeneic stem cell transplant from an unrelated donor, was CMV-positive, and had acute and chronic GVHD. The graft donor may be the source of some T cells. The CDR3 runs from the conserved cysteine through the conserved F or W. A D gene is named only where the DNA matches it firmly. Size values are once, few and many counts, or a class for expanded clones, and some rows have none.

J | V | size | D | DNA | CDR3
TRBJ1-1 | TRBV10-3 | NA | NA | TGTGCCATCAGTCTCCAGTACATGAACACTGAAGCTTTCTTT | CAISLQYMNTEAFF
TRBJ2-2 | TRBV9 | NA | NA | TGTGCCAGCAGCGTATCACGGGCTGAGGGCGGGGAGCTGTTTTTT | CASSVSRAEGGELFF
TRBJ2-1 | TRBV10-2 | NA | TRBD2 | TGCGCCAGCAGTGAGACGCTAGCGGGATACTACAATGAGCAGTTCTTC | CASSETLAGYYNEQFF
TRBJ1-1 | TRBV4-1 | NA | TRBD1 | TGCGCCAGCAGCCAGGCAGCCGGGACAGGGGGCGGTGAAGCTTTCTTT | CASSQAAGTGGGEAFF
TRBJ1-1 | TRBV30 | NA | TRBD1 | TGTGCCTGGAGTGGAGGACAGGGCGGTTCTACTGAAGCTTTCTTT | CAWSGGQGGSTEAFF
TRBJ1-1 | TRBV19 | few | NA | TGTGCCAGTGAAAACAGGGAGAACACTGAAGCTTTCTTT | CASENRENTEAFF
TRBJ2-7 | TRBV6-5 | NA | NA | TGTGCCAGCAGTGACAGGCGATCCTACGAGCAGTACTTC | CASSDRRSYEQYF
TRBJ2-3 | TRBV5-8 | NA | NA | TGTGCCAGCAGCTTTCGTGCAGGGGGGTCGGATACGCAGTATTTT | CASSFRAGGSDTQYF
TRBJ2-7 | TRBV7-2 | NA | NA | TGTGCCAGCAGCCCGGCGAGGCTAGCGAAGGAGCAGTACTTC | CASSPARLAKEQYF
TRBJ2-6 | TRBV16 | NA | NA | TGTGCCAGCAGCAAAGGACTGGTCGTTAACAAAAGTCGGGCCAACGTCCTGACTTTC | CASSKGLVVNKSRANVLTF
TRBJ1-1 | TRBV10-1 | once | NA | TGCGCCAGCAGTGTGGCCGGGACTGAAGCTTTCTTT | CASSVAGTEAFF
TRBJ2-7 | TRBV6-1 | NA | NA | TGTGCCAGCTGCAGGGGTTTCTCCTACGAGCAGTACTTC | CASCRGFSYEQYF
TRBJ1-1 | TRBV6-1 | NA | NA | TGTGCCAGCAGTGAAAACAGGGACACTGAAGCTTTCTTT | CASSENRDTEAFF
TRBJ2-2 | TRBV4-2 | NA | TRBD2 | TGTGCCAGCAGCCAAGCCGACCAGCGGGGTACCGGGGAGCTGTTTTTT | CASSQADQRGTGELFF
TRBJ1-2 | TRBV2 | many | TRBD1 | TGTGCCAGCAGAGTAGACAGGGGGCTCTATGGCTACACCTTC | CASRVDRGLYGYTF
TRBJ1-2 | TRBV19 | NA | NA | TGTGCCAGTAGTGGTAACGGACGGGGGAACTATGGCTACACCTTC | CASSGNGRGNYGYTF
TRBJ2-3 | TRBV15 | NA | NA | TGTGCCACCAGCGGGGGCCAGGCACCAAGCACAGATACGCAGTATTTT | CATSGGQAPSTDTQYF
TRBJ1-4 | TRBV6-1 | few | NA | TGTGCCAGCAGTGAGAGGACAAACGAACTGTTTTTT | CASSERTNELFF
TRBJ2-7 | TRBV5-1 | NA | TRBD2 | TGCGCCAGCAGCTTGGCCCTAGCGGGCTCCTACGAGCAGTACTTC | CASSLALAGSYEQYF
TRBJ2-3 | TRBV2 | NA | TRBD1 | TGTGCCAGCAGTGCTGGGACAGGGAGCACAGATACGCAGTATTTT | CASSAGTGSTDTQYF
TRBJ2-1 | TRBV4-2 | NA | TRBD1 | TGTGCCAGCAGCCTTTGGGACAGGGGCACCTACAATGAGCAGTTCTTC | CASSLWDRGTYNEQFF
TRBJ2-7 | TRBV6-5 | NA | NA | TGTGCCAGCAGCCGACAGAACTCCTACGAGCAGTACTTC | CASSRQNSYEQYF
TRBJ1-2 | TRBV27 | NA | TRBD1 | TGTGCCAGCACCAACTTAGGACAGGGTTATGGCTACACCTTC | CASTNLGQGYGYTF
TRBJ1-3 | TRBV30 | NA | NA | TGTGCCTGGAGTCGGGGGGCCAACTCTGGAAACACCATATATTTT | CAWSRGANSGNTIYF
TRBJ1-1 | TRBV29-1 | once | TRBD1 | TGCAGCGTTCGACAGGGGGACACTGAAGCTTTCTTT | CSVRQGDTEAFF
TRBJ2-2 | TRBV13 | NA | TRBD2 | TGTGCCAGCAGCTTACTCGCGGGAGGGCCCGGGGAGCTGTTTTTT | CASSLLAGGPGELFF
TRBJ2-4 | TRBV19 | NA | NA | TGTGCCAGTAAGGACCACCCGGGGGCCAAAAACATTCAGTACTTC | CASKDHPGAKNIQYF
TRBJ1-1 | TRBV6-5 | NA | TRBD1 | TGTGCCAGCAAAAGACAGGGGAACACTGAAGCTTTCTTT | CASKRQGNTEAFF
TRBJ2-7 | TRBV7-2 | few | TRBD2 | TGTGCCAGCAGCTTCCTAGCGGGGGGTCCCTACGAGCAGTACTTC | CASSFLAGGPYEQYF
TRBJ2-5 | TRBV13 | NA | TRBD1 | TGTGCCAGCAGCATCCTAGACAGGGAAGAGACCCAGTACTTC | CASSILDREETQYF
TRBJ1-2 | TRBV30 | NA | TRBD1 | TGTGCCTGGGGGCGACAGGGGCTTATGAATGGCTACACCTTC | CAWGRQGLMNGYTF
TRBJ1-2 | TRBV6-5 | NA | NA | TGTGCCAGCAGTTCCCCCGGAGGAAAAGCTAACTATGGCTACACCTTC | CASSSPGGKANYGYTF
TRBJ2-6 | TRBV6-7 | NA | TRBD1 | TGTGCCAGCAGTTACCACGGGACAGACTCTGGGGCCAACGTCCTGACTTTC | CASSYHGTDSGANVLTF
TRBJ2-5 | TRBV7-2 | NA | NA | TGTGCCAGCAGCCCATCGACATCGCAAGAGACCCAGTACTTC | CASSPSTSQETQYF
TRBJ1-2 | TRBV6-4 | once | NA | TGTGCCAGCAGTGATGGAGCTCCTCCGTATGGCTACACCTTC | CASSDGAPPYGYTF
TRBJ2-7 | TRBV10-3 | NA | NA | TGTGCCATCAGTGATATCGGGGAAAGCTCCTACGAGCAGTACTTC | CAISDIGESSYEQYF
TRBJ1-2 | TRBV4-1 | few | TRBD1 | TGCGCCAGCAGCCCATGGACAGGGTCGAACTATGGCTACACCTTC | CASSPWTGSNYGYTF
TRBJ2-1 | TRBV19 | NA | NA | TGTGCCAGTAGTATTCCTTTAACTAGCTTCGGTGAGCAGTTCTTC | CASSIPLTSFGEQFF
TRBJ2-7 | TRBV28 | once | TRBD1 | TGTGCCAGCAGTTATGCTTGGGGACAGACGAGGACATACGAGCAGTACTTC | CASSYAWGQTRTYEQYF
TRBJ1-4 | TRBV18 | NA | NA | TGTGCCAGCTCACCCAAACAGGGCCCCGGGGTTGAAAAACTGTTTTTT | CASSPKQGPGVEKLFF